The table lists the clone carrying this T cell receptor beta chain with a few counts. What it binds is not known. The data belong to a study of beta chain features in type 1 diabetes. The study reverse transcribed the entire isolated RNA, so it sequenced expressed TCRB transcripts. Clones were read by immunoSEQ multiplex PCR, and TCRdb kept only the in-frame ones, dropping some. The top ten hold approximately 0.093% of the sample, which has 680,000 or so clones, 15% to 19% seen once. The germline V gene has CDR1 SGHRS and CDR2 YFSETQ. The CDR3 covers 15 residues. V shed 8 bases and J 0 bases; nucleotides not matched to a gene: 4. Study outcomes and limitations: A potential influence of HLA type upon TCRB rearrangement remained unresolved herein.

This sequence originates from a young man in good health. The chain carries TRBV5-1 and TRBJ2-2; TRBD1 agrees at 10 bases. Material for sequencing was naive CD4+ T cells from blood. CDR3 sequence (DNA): TGCGCCAGTAGGACAGGGGGTTCGAACACCGGGGAGCTGTTTTTT. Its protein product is CASRTGGSNTGELFF.